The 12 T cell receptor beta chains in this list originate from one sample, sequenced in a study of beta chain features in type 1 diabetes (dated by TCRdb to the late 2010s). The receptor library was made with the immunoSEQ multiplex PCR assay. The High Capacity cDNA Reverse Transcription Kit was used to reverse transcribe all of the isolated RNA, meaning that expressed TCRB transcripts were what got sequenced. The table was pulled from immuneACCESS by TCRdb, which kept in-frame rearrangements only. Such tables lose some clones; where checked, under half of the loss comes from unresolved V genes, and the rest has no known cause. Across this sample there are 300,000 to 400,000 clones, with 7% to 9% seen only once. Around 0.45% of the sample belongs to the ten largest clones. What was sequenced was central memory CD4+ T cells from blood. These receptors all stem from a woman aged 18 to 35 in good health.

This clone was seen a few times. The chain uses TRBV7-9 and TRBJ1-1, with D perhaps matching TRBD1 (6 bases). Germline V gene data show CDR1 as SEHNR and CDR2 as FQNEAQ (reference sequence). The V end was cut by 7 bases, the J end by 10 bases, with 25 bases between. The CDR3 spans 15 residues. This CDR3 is CASTIKGGDYQLAFF. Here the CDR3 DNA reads TGTGCCAGCACCATTAAAGGGGGGGACTACCAGTTAGCTTTCTTT.

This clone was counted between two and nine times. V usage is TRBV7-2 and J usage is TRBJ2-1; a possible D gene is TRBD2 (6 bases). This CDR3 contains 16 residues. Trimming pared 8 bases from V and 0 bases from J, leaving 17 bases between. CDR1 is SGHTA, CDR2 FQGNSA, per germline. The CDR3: CASCSSAASSYNEQFF. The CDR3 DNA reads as TGTGCCAGCTGTTCTAGCGCCGCTAGCTCCTACAATGAGCAGTTCTTC.

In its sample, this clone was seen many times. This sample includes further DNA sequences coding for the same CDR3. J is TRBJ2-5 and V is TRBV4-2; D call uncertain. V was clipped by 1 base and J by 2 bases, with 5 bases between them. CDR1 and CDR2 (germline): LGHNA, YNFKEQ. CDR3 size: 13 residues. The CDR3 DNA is TGTGCCAGCAGCCAAGTAGGTCAAGAGACCCAGTACTTC. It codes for CASSQVGQETQYF.

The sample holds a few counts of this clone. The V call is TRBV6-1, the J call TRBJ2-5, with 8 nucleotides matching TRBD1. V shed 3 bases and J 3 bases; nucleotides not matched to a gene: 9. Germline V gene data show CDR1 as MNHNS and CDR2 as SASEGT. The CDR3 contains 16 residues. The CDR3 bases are TGTGCCAGCAGTGATTTTGGATCAGGGGGCAAAGAGACCCAGTACTTC. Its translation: CASSDFGSGGKETQYF.

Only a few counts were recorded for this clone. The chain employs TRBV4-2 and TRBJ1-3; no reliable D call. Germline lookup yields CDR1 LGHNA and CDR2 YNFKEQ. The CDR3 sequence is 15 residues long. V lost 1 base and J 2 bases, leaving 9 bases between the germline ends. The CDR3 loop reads CASSQGEGTGNTIYF. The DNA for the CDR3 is TGTGCCAGCAGCCAAGGGGAGGGCACTGGAAACACCATATATTTT.

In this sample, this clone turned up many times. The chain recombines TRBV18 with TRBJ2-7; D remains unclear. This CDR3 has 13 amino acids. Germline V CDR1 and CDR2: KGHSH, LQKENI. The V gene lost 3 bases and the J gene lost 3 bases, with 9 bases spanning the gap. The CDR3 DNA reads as TGTGCCAGCTCACCGTCCCCGGACTACGAGCAGTACTTC. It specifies CASSPSPDYEQYF.

In nucleotides, the CDR3 is TGTGCCAGTAGTATAGTGGGACAGGGTATTCGAAATGGGCCCCAGCATTTT. It translates to CASSIVGQGIRNGPQHF. The rearrangement links TRBV19 to TRBJ1-5, with 9 nucleotides matching TRBD1. The length of the CDR3 is 17 residues. J lost 9 bases, V lost 1 base, and 13 bases had no gene match. The germline gives CDR1 LNHDA, CDR2 SQIVND (reference sequence). Full variable domain (outside the CDR3, taken from reference TRBV19 and TRBJ1-5): DGGITQSPKYLFRKEGQNVTLSCEQNLNHDAMYWYRQDPGQGLRLIYYSQIVNDFQKGDIAEGYSVSREKKESFPLTVTSAQKNPTAFYLCASSIVGQGIRNGPQHFGDGTRLSIL.

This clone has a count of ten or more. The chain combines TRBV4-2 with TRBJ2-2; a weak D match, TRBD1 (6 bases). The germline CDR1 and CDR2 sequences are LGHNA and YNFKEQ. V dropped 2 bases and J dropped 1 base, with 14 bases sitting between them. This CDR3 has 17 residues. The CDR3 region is CASSQSTGRVNTGELFF. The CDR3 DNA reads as TGTGCCAGCAGCCAATCGACAGGCAGGGTGAACACCGGGGAGCTGTTTTTT.

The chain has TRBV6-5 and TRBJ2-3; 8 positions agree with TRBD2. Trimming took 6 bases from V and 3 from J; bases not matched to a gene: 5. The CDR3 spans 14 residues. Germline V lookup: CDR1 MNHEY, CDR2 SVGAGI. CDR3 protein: CASRGAGGTDTQYF. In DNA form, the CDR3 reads TGTGCCAGCAGGGGCGCGGGAGGAACAGATACGCAGTATTTT.

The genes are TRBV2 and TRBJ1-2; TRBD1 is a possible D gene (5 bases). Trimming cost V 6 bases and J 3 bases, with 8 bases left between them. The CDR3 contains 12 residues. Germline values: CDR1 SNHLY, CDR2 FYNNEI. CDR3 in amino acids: CASSGDYYGYTF. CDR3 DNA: TGTGCCAGCAGCGGGGACTACTATGGCTACACCTTC.

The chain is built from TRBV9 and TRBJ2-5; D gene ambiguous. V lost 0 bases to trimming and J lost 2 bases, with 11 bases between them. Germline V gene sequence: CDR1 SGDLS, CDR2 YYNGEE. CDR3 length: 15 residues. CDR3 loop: CASSVGAPLQETQYF. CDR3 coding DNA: TGTGCCAGCAGCGTAGGGGCACCTCTGCAAGAGACCCAGTACTTC. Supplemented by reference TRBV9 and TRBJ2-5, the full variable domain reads DSGVTQTPKHLITATGQRVTLRCSPRSGDLSVYWYQQSLDQGLQFLIQYYNGEERAKGNILERFSAQQFPDLHSELNLSSLELGDSALYFCASSVGAPLQETQYFGPGTRLLVL.

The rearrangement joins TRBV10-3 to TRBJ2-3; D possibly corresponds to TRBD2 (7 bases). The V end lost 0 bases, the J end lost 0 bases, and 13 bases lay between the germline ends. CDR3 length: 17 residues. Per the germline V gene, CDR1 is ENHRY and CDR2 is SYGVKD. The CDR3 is CAISESRGGTSTDTQYF. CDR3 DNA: TGTGCCATCAGTGAGTCGAGGGGGGGGACCAGCACAGATACGCAGTATTTT.